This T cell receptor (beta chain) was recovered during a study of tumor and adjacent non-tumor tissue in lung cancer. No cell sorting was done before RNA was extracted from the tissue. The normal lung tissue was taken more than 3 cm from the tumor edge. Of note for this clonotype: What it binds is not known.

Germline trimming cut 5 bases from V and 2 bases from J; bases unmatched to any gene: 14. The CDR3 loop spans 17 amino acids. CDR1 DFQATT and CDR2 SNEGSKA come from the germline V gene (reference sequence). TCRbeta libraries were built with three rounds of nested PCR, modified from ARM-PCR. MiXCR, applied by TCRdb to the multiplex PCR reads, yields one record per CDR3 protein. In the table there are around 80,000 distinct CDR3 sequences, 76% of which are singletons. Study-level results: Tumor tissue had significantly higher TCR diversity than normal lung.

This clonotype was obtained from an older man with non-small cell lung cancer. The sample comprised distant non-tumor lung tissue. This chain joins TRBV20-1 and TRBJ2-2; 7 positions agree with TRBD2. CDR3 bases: TGCAGTGCTCACAATTACCGGGGCGGGAGTAACACCGGGGAGCTGTTTTTT. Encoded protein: CSAHNYRGGSNTGELFF.